What follows are 25 T cell receptor beta chains derived from one specimen sequenced in a study of blood T cell repertoires in COVID-19. Some clones are missing from TCRdb's copy, which holds only in-frame ones; the method was immunoSEQ multiplex PCR. This repertoire shows 140,000 or so clones, 65% to 85% found once; its top ten account for 7% to 9%. The sequenced sample consisted of peripheral blood. Receptors originate from a man aged 50 to 60 with active or convalescent COVID-19.

Details on this clone: The sample has other DNA sequences that encode this CDR3 too. The V and J genes are TRBV5-4 and TRBJ2-5; 7 positions match TRBD2. Germline CDR1 reads SGHNT; CDR2 reads YYREEE (reference sequence). The CDR3 has 13 residues. After removal of 0 bases from V and 5 bases from J, the junction contained 1 base not matched to a gene. For the CDR3, the DNA is TGTGCCAGCAGCTTGGCCGGGGGGGAGACCCAGTACTTC. It codes for CASSLAGGETQYF.

The chain recombines TRBV30 with TRBJ1-1; the match to TRBD1 covers 9 bases. J gave up 4 bases and V 8 bases, and 8 bases lay outside the gene matches. Germline V gene sequence: CDR1 GTSNPN, CDR2 SVGIG (reference sequence). This CDR3 is 13 amino acids long. The CDR3: CALADRGTTEAFF. As DNA, the CDR3 is TGTGCCCTAGCCGACAGGGGGACCACTGAAGCTTTCTTT.

J is TRBJ1-5 and V is TRBV28, with D perhaps matching TRBD1 (5 bases). Trimming stripped 6 bases from V and 2 bases from J, with 14 bases between. From germline, CDR1 is MDHEN and CDR2 SYDVKM. The CDR3 has 15 amino acids. The chain's CDR3 is CASSMRGGGNQPQHF. The CDR3 DNA is TGTGCCAGCAGCATGAGGGGCGGGGGCAATCAGCCCCAGCATTTT.

V usage is TRBV7-3 and J usage is TRBJ1-1; the D is unclear. Germline CDR1 reads SGHTA; CDR2 reads FQGTGA. This CDR3 comprises 16 residues. Trimming shortened V by 1 base and J by 0 bases, and 12 bases separated the two germline ends. The CDR3 sequence is CASSLNAGPMNTEAFF. The DNA for the CDR3 is TGTGCCAGCAGCTTAAACGCAGGCCCCATGAACACTGAAGCTTTCTTT. Full variable domain (missing parts from reference TRBV7-3 and TRBJ1-1): GAGVSQTPSNKVTEKGKYVELRCDPISGHTALYWYRQSLGQGPEFLIYFQGTGAADDSGLPNDRFFAVRPEGSVSTLKIQRTERGDSAVYLCASSLNAGPMNTEAFFGQGTRLTVV.

The chain has TRBV18 and TRBJ2-7; TRBD1 might be the D (5 bases). Trimming took 2 bases from V and 5 from J, leaving 16 bases between them. The CDR3 spans 15 residues. CDR1 is KGHSH and CDR2 is LQKENI in the germline V gene. The CDR3 DNA reads as TGTGCCAGCTCACCAGCAAAAGGGGATCGGGACGAGCAGTACTTC. Translating it yields CASSPAKGDRDEQYF.

This sequence joins TRBV19 and TRBJ2-7; the D gene is possibly TRBD2 (6 bases). Per germline, CDR1 LNHDA and CDR2 SQIVND (reference sequence). The V and J ends lost 5 bases and 2 bases respectively, with 16 bases between them. The CDR3 runs to 15 residues. This CDR3 reads CASSPSGTATYEQYF. CDR3 in DNA: TGTGCCAGTAGTCCATCCGGGACTGCGACCTACGAGCAGTACTTC. The entire variable domain, with the rest obtained from reference TRBV19 and TRBJ2-7, is as follows: DGGITQSPKYLFRKEGQNVTLSCEQNLNHDAMYWYRQDPGQGLRLIYYSQIVNDFQKGDIAEGYSVSREKKESFPLTVTSAQKNPTAFYLCASSPSGTATYEQYFGPGTRLTVT.

V is TRBV2 and J is TRBJ1-2; tentatively, D is TRBD1 (5 bases). The CDR3 length is 14 residues. The germline V gene encodes CDR1 SNHLY and CDR2 FYNNEI. Trimming shortened V by 4 bases and J by 4 bases, and 13 bases separated the two germline ends. CDR3 loop: CASSVNRQGYGYTF. The CDR3 DNA is TGTGCCAGCAGTGTAAATCGGCAGGGCTATGGCTACACCTTC.

The chain links TRBV27 to TRBJ1-2; 9 bases match TRBD1. This CDR3 is 14 amino acids long. CDR1 MNHEY and CDR2 SMNVEV come from the germline V gene (reference sequence). Trimming at V came to 6 bases and at J to 8 bases, leaving 10 bases not matched to a gene. The CDR3 loop is CASSYTGGVGGYTF. The CDR3 DNA sequence: TGTGCCAGCAGCTATACAGGGGGCGTGGGGGGCTACACCTTC.

The rearrangement uses TRBV9 and TRBJ2-3; TRBD2 agrees at 8 bases. The CDR3 totals 16 residues. Germline V lookup: CDR1 SGDLS, CDR2 YYNGEE. The trim removed 3 bases at V and 6 bases at J, leaving 12 bases unmatched. The CDR3 DNA reads as TGTGCCAGCAGCGCCCCCCTTGCGGGAGGTAGGGATACGCAGTATTTT. It specifies CASSAPLAGGRDTQYF.

V usage is TRBV7-9 and J usage is TRBJ2-2, with D perhaps matching TRBD2 (5 bases). Germline CDR1 and CDR2: SEHNR and FQNEAQ (reference sequence). V gave up 5 bases and J gave up 7 bases, with 17 bases separating them. The CDR3 has 15 residues. CDR3 region: CASSLGSVNGGELFF. The CDR3 DNA reads as TGTGCCAGCAGCCTGGGTAGCGTGAACGGCGGGGAGCTGTTTTTT.

This chain connects TRBV19 to TRBJ2-2; D not resolved. CDR1 LNHDA and CDR2 SQIVND come from the germline V gene (reference sequence). Trimming stripped 5 bases from V and 7 bases from J, with 11 bases between. The CDR3 totals 13 residues. CDR3 DNA: TGTGCCAGTAGTTACCGCATCGGCGGGGAGCTGTTTTTT. Translating it yields CASSYRIGGELFF. Combining the CDR3 with reference TRBV19 and TRBJ2-2 gives the whole variable domain DGGITQSPKYLFRKEGQNVTLSCEQNLNHDAMYWYRQDPGQGLRLIYYSQIVNDFQKGDIAEGYSVSREKKESFPLTVTSAQKNPTAFYLCASSYRIGGELFFGEGSRLTVL.

This chain links TRBV12-3 or TRBV12-4 with TRBJ1-1; D uncertain. Trimming removed 6 bases at V and 2 bases at J, with 10 bases between. The CDR3 extends over 13 amino acids. CDR3 nucleotide sequence: TGTGCCAGCAGCAAAATGACAAACACTGAAGCTTTCTTT. This sequence encodes CASSKMTNTEAFF.

Comment on this clone: This sample also contains other DNA sequences that code for the same CDR3. The CDR3 region has the DNA TGCGCCAGCAGCCAAGAACAGGGCTACACTGAAGCTTTCTTT. Translated: CASSQEQGYTEAFF. V usage is TRBV4-1 and J usage is TRBJ1-1, with D possibly matching TRBD1 (6 bases). The V end lost 0 bases, the J end lost 3 bases, and 8 bases lay between the germline ends. Germline-derived CDR1 and CDR2 are MGHRA and YSYEKL. The CDR3 is 14 amino acids.

The chain recombines TRBV18 with TRBJ2-1; possible D gene TRBD2, 6 bases. The V end lost 2 bases, the J end lost 9 bases, and 17 bases lay between the germline ends. The CDR3 is made up of 15 amino acids. The germline V gene encodes CDR1 KGHSH and CDR2 LQKENI. The CDR3 here is CASSPGSNGGSEQFF. The CDR3 coding sequence is TGTGCCAGCTCACCAGGGAGCAACGGGGGAAGTGAGCAGTTCTTC.

The chain recombines TRBV11-3 with TRBJ2-7; 7 bases agree with TRBD1. V lost 4 bases, J lost 0 bases, and 6 bases stayed unmatched. Germline CDR1 reads SGHNT; CDR2 reads YENEEA. This CDR3 is built from 15 residues. The CDR3 loop is CASSSSGQASYEQYF. DNA of the CDR3: TGTGCCAGCAGCTCCTCTGGACAGGCCTCCTACGAGCAGTACTTC.

About this clone: Other DNA sequences from this sample encode an identical CDR3 as well. The chain joins TRBV24-1 to TRBJ2-3, with D possibly TRBD2 on 5 matching bases. The CDR3 loop spans 14 amino acids. The germline V and J ends were trimmed by 3 bases and 1 base, with 7 bases remaining between them. Germline assignment: CDR1 KGHDR and CDR2 SFDVKD. The CDR3 protein is CATSDPGGTDTQYF. In DNA, the CDR3 is TGTGCCACCAGTGATCCCGGGGGCACAGATACGCAGTATTTT.

This rearrangement joins TRBV18 to TRBJ1-1, with 9 bases lining up with TRBD1. This CDR3 contains 11 residues. J gave up 10 bases and V 5 bases, and 2 bases lay outside the gene matches. CDR1 and CDR2 from the germline V gene are KGHSH and LQKENI. CDR3 DNA sequence: TGTGCCAGCTCAAAGGGACAGGGAGCTTTCTTT. It is translated as CASSKGQGAFF.

This clone has only one observation. The J gene is TRBJ1-1, the V gene TRBV7-9; D is ambiguous. The V gene lost 4 bases and the J gene lost 6 bases, with 15 bases spanning the gap. From germline, CDR1 is SEHNR and CDR2 FQNEAQ (reference sequence). The CDR3 has 14 residues. For the CDR3, the DNA is TGTGCCAGCAGCTCGAAGAACATCGGGGCTGAAGCTTTCTTT. Protein product: CASSSKNIGAEAFF.

J is TRBJ2-5 and V is TRBV9, with a weak D call TRBD2 (6 bases). The CDR3 has 12 amino acids. CDR1 and CDR2 from the germline V gene are SGDLS and YYNGEE. V dropped 4 bases and J dropped 5 bases, with 9 bases sitting between them. Written as DNA, the CDR3 is TGTGCCAGCAGCCTCCGGGGGGAGACCCAGTACTTC. Translated, it gives CASSLRGETQYF.

This clone was counted between two and nine times. The J gene is TRBJ1-5, the V gene TRBV5-5; D gene unclear. In germline, CDR1 is SGHKS, CDR2 YYEKEE (reference sequence). CDR3 size: 15 residues. Trimming pared 4 bases from V and 0 bases from J, leaving 11 bases between. CDR3 loop: CASSPVISSNQPQHF. The CDR3 DNA reads as TGTGCCAGCAGCCCGGTCATCTCTAGCAATCAGCCCCAGCATTTT.

V usage is TRBV19 and J usage is TRBJ1-2, with 11 bases lining up with TRBD1. The junction had 3 bases not matched to a gene; V was cut back by 5 bases and J by 4 bases. Germline CDR1 is LNHDA and CDR2 is SQIVND (reference sequence). The CDR3 contains 14 residues. Here the CDR3 DNA reads TGTGCCAGTAGTCCGGGGACAGGGGGCTATGGCTACACCTTC. Protein sequence: CASSPGTGGYGYTF.

This chain joins TRBV4-1 and TRBJ2-7, with TRBD1 matching 9 bases. The junction had 4 bases not matched to a gene; V was cut back by 1 base and J by 3 bases. From germline, CDR1 is MGHRA and CDR2 YSYEKL. The CDR3 extends over 15 amino acids. CDR3 region: CASSQVGTGRYEQYF. CDR3 sequence (DNA): TGCGCCAGCAGCCAAGTAGGGACAGGGCGCTACGAGCAGTACTTC.

This chain uses TRBV24-1 with TRBJ2-3; perhaps TRBD2 as D (7 bases). Trimming removed 3 bases at V and 5 bases at J, with 17 bases between. There are 16 residues in the CDR3. The germline V gene has CDR1 KGHDR and CDR2 SFDVKD. CDR3 in amino acids: CATSDPLGGGGDTQYF. The CDR3 coding sequence is TGTGCCACCAGTGATCCTCTCGGGGGCGGGGGAGATACGCAGTATTTT.

This rearrangement joins TRBV7-8 to TRBJ1-1; 8 nucleotides agree with TRBD1. CDR1 SGHVS and CDR2 FQNEAQ come from the germline V gene. This CDR3 contains 16 residues. The ends lost 2 bases at V and 5 bases at J; junction bases unmatched: 10. This CDR3 reads CASSLHDRGRGTEAFF. The CDR3 DNA sequence: TGTGCCAGCAGCTTACATGACAGGGGAAGGGGAACTGAAGCTTTCTTT. Using reference TRBV7-8 and TRBJ1-1 for the parts outside the CDR3, the full variable domain is GAGVSQSPRYKVAKRGQDVALRCDPISGHVSLFWYQQALGQGPEFLTYFQNEAQLDKSGLPSDRFFAERPEGSVSTLKIQRTQQEDSAVYLCASSLHDRGRGTEAFFGQGTRLTVV.

V usage is TRBV10-3 and J usage is TRBJ1-3; 9 nucleotides line up with TRBD1. The germline CDR1 and CDR2 sequences are ENHRY and SYGVKD. Germline trimming cut 2 bases from V and 0 bases from J; bases unmatched to any gene: 5. The CDR3 runs 17 residues. CDR3 coding DNA: TGTGCCATCAGTGAGGGTCTGGACAGGGGCTCTGGAAACACCATATATTTT. Amino acid sequence: CAISEGLDRGSGNTIYF.